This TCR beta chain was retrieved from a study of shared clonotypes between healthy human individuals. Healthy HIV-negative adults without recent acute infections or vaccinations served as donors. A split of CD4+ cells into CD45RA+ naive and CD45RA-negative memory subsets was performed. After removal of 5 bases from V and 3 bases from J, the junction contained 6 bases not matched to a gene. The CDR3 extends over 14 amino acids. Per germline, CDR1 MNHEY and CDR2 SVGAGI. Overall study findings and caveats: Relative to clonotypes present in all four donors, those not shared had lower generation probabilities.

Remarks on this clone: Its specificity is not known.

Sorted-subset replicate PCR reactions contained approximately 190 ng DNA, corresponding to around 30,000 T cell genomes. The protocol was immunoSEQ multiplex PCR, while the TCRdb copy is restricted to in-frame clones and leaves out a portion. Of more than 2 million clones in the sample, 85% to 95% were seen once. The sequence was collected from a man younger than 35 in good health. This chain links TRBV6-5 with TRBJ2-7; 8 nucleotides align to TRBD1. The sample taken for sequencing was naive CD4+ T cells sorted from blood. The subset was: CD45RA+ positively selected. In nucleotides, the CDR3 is TGTGCCAGCAGTACTGACAGGGGTGGCTACGAGCAGTACTTC. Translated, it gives CASSTDRGGYEQYF.